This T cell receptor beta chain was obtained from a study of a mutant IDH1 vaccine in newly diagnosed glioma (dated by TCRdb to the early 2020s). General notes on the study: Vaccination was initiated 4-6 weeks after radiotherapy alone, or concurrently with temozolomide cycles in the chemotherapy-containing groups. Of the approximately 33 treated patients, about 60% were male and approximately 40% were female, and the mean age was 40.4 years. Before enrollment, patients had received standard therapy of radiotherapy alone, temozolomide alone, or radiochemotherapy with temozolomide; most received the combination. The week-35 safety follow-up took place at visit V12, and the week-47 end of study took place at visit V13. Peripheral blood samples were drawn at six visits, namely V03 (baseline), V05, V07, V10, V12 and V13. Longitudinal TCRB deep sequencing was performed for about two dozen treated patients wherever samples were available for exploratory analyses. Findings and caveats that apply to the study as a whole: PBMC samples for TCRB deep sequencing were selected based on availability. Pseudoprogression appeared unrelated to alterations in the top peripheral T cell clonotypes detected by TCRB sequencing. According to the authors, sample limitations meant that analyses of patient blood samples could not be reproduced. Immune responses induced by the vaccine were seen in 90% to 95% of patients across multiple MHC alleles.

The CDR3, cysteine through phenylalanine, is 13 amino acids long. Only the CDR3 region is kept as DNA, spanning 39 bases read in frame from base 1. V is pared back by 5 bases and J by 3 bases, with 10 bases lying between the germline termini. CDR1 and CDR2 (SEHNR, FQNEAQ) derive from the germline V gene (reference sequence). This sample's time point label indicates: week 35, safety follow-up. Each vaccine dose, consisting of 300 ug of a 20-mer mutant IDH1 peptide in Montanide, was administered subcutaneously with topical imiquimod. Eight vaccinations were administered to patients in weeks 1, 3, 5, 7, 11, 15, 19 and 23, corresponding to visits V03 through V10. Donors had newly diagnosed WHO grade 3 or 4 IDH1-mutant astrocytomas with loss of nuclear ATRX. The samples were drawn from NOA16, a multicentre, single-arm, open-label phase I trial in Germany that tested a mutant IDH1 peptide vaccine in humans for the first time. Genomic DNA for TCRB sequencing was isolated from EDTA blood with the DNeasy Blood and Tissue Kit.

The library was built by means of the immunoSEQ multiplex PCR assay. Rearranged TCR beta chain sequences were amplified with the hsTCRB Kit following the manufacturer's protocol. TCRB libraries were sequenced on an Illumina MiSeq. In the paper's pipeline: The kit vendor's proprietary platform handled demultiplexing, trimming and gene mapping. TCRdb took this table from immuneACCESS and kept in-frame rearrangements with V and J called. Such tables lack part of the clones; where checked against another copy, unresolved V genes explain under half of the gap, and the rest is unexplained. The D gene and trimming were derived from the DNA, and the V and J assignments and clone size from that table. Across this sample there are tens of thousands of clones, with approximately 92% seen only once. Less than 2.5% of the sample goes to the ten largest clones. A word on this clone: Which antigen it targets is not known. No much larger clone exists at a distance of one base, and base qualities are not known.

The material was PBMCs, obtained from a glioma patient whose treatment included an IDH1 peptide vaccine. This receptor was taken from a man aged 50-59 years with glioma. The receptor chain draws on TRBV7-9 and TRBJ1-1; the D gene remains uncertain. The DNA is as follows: TGTGCCAGCAGCCTAAGAGACTACACTGAAGCTTTCTTT. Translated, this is CASSLRDYTEAFF.